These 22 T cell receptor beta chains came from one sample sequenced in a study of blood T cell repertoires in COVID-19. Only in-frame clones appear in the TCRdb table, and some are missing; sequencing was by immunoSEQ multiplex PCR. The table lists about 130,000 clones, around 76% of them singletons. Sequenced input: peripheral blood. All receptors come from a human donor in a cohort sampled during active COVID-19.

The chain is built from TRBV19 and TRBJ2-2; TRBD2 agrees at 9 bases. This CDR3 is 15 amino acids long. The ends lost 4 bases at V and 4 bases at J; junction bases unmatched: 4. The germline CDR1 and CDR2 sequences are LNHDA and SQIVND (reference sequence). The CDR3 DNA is TGTGCCAGTAGTAATCAGCGGGGGGTCACCGGGGAGCTGTTTTTT. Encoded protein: CASSNQRGVTGELFF.

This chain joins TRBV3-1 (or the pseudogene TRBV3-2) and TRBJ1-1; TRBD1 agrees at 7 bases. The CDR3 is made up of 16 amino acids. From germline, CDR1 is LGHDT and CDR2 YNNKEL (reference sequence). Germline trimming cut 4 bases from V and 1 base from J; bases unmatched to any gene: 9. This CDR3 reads CASSRTLGTANTEAFF. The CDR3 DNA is TGTGCCAGCAGCCGGACCCTCGGGACAGCGAACACTGAAGCTTTCTTT.

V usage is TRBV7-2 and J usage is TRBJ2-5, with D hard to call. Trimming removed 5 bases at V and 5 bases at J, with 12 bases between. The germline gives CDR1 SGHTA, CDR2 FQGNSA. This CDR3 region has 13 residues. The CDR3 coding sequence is TGTGCCAGCAGCACCAGTCAACCCGAGACCCAGTACTTC. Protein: CASSTSQPETQYF.

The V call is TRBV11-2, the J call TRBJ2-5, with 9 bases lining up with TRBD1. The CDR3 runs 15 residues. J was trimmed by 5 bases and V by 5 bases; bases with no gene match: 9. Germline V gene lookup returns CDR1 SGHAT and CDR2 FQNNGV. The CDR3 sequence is CASSPEQGARETQYF. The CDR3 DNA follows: TGTGCCAGCAGCCCTGAACAGGGGGCCCGGGAGACCCAGTACTTC.

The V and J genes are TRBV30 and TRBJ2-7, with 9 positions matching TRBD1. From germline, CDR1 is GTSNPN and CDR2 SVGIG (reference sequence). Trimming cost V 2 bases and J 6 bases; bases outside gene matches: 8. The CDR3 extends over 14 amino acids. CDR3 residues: CAWSSGTGIREQYF. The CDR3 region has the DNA TGTGCCTGGAGTTCCGGGACAGGGATCCGCGAGCAGTACTTC.

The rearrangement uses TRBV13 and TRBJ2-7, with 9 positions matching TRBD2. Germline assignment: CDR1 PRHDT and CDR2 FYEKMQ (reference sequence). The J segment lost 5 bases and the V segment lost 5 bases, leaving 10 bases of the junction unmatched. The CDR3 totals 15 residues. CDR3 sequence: CASSPGLAGFHEQYF. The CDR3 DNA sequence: TGTGCCAGCAGCCCAGGGCTAGCGGGGTTCCACGAGCAGTACTTC. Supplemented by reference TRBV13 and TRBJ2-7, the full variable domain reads AAGVIQSPRHLIKEKRETATLKCYPIPRHDTVYWYQQGPGQDPQFLISFYEKMQSDKGSIPDRFSAQQFSDYHSELNMSSLELGDSALYFCASSPGLAGFHEQYFGPGTRLTVT.

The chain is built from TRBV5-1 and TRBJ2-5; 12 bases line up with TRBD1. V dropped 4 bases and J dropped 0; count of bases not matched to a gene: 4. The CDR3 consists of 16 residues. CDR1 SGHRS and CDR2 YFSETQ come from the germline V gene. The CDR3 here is CASSGGTGGYQETQYF. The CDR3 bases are TGCGCCAGCAGCGGAGGGACAGGGGGCTACCAAGAGACCCAGTACTTC.

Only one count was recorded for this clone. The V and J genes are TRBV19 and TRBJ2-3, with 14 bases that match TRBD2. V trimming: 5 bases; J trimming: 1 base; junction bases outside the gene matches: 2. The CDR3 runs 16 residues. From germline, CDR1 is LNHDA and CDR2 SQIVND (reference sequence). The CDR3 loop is CASSVGLAGGTDTQYF. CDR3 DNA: TGTGCCAGTAGTGTGGGACTAGCGGGGGGCACAGATACGCAGTATTTT.

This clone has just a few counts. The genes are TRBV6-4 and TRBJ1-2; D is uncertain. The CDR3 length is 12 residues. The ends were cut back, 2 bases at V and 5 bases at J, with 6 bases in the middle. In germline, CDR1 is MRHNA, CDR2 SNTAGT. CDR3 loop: CASSDSGYGYTF. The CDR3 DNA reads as TGTGCCAGCAGTGACAGCGGGTATGGCTACACCTTC.

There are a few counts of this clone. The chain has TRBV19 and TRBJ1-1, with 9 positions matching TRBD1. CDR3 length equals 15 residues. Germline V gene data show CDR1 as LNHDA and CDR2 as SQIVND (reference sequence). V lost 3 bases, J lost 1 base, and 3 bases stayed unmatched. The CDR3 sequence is CASSITGGQNTEAFF. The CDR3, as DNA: TGTGCCAGTAGTATCACAGGGGGCCAGAACACTGAAGCTTTCTTT.

In nucleotides, the CDR3 is TGTGCCAGCAGCCAAGAACCAAGGGTAGCGGGGGCCCCCTACGAGCAGTACTTC. This translates into CASSQEPRVAGAPYEQYF. The chain couples TRBV4-2 to TRBJ2-7; 9 nucleotides match TRBD2. The CDR3 consists of 18 residues. Trimming took 0 bases from V and 2 from J; bases not matched to a gene: 11. The germline gives CDR1 LGHNA, CDR2 YNFKEQ.

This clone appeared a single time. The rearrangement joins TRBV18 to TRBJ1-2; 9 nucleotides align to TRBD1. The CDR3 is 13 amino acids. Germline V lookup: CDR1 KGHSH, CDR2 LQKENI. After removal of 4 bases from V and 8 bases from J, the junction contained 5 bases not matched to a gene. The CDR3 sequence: CASSLRDREGYTF. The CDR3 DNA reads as TGTGCCAGCTCACTGAGGGACAGGGAGGGCTACACCTTC.

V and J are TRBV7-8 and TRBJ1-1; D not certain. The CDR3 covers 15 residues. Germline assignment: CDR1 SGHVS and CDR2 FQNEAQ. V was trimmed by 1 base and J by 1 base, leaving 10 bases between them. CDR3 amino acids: CASSLVSSGNTEAFF. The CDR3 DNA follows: TGTGCCAGCAGCTTAGTCAGTTCGGGGAACACTGAAGCTTTCTTT. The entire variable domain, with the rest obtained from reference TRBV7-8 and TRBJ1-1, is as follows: GAGVSQSPRYKVAKRGQDVALRCDPISGHVSLFWYQQALGQGPEFLTYFQNEAQLDKSGLPSDRFFAERPEGSVSTLKIQRTQQEDSAVYLCASSLVSSGNTEAFFGQGTRLTVV.

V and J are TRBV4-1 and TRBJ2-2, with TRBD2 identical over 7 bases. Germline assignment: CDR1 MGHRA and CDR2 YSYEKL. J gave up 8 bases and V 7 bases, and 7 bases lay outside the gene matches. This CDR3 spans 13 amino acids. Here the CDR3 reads CASTPWGGGELFF. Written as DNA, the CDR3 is TGCGCCAGCACCCCTTGGGGGGGTGGGGAGCTGTTTTTT.

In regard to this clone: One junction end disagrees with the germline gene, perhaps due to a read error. CDR3 DNA: TGTGCCAGCCGTTTCGGGACAGGGGATCAGCCCCAGCATTTT. Its protein product is CASRFGTGDQPQHF. This chain uses TRBV28 with TRBJ1-5; 10 bases fit TRBD1. The germline V gene has CDR1 MDHEN and CDR2 SYDVKM. The CDR3 loop spans 14 amino acids.

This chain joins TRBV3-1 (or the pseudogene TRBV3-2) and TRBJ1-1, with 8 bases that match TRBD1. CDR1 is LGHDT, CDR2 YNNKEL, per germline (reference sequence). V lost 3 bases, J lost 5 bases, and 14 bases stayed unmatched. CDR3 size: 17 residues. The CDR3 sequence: CASSHHGQGAARTEAFF. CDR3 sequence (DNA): TGTGCCAGCAGCCACCACGGACAGGGCGCCGCGAGGACTGAAGCTTTCTTT.

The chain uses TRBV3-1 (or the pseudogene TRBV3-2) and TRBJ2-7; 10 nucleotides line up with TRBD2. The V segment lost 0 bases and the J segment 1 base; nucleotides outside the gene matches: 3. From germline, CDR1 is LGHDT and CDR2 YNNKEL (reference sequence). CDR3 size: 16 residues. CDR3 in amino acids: CASSQEPSGGSYEQYF. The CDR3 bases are TGTGCCAGCAGCCAAGAACCTAGCGGGGGTTCCTACGAGCAGTACTTC.

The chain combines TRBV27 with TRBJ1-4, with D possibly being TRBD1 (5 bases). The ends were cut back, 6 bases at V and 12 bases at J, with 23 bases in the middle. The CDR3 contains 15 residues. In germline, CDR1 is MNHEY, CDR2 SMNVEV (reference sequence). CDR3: CASRSTGDQKLELFF. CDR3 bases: TGTGCCAGCAGGTCTACAGGAGACCAGAAATTGGAACTGTTTTTT.

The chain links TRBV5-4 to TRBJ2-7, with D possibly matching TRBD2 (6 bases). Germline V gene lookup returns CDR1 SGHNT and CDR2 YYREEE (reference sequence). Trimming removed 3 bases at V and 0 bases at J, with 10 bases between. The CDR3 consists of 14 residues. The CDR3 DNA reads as TGTGCCAGCAGCTCAGACGGGAGCTCCTACGAGCAGTACTTC. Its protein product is CASSSDGSSYEQYF. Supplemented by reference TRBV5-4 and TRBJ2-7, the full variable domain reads ETGVTQSPTHLIKTRGQQVTLRCSSQSGHNTVSWYQQALGQGPQFIFQYYREEENGRGNFPPRFSGLQFPNYSSELNVNALELDDSALYLCASSSDGSSYEQYFGPGTRLTVT.

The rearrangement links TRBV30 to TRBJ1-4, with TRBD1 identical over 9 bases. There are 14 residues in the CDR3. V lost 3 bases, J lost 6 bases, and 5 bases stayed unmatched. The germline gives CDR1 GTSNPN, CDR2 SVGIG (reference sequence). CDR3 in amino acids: CAWSPGQGHEKLFF. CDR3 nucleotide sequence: TGTGCCTGGAGCCCGGGACAGGGACATGAAAAACTGTTTTTT.

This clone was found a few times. In nucleotides, the CDR3 is TGTGCCAGTGAGGATGGCAGGGGGCGCACTGAAGCTTTCTTT. Its protein is CASEDGRGRTEAFF. V is TRBV19 and J is TRBJ1-1; TRBD1 aligns across 8 bases. Germline lookup yields CDR1 LNHDA and CDR2 SQIVND (reference sequence). This CDR3 region has 14 residues. V lost 8 bases, J lost 4 bases, and 9 bases stayed unmatched.

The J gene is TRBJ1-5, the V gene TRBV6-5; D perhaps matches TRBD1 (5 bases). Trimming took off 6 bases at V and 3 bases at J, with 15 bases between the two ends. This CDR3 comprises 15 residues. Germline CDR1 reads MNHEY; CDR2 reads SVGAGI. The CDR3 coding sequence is TGTGCCAGCAGACTCTCCGGGACTTTCAATCAGCCCCAGCATTTT. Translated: CASRLSGTFNQPQHF.